The T cell receptor (beta chain) described here comes from a study of a mutant IDH1 vaccine in newly diagnosed glioma. Data came from immunoSEQ multiplex PCR; TCRdb stores just in-frame clones and leaves some out. The profile covers around 57,000 clones, with around 84% appearing a single time and roughly 4.5% taken by the ten largest. About this clone itself: What it recognizes is unknown.

Noted time point: week 35, safety follow-up. It was 300 ug of mutant IDH1 20-mer peptide that made up each vaccine dose, given with topical imiquimod. CDR1 MNHEY and CDR2 SVGAGI come from the germline V gene. Trimming cost V 6 bases and J 0 bases, with 12 bases left between them. The CDR3 length is 15 residues. The TCR sequence derives from a young man with glioma. Sequencing used PBMCs, obtained from a glioma patient whose treatment included an IDH1 peptide vaccine. This sequence joins TRBV6-5 and TRBJ1-5; D unclear. CDR3 nucleotide sequence: TGTGCCAGCAGACGAGGATTAAATAGCAATCAGCCCCAGCATTTT. This translates into CASRRGLNSNQPQHF.